A single sample is the source of the 21 T cell receptor beta chains below, sequenced in a study of blood T cells in healthy people across ages. The authors ran a second PCR of about 7 to 11 cycles using a sample-barcoded 5' primer and a J-beta primer mix. TCRdb passed the 5' RACE reads through MiXCR, listing each CDR3 protein once. The sample includes approximately 1.5 million distinct CDR3 sequences, 35% to 45% of them seen just once. Sequencing input: blood. The receptors stem from a woman aged 18-29 years in good health.

Here the CDR3 DNA reads TGTGCCAGCAGCCCTGCGGCAGGGTTCCGGGCTGAAGCTTTCTTT. It translates to CASSPAAGFRAEAFF. The J gene is TRBJ1-1, the V gene TRBV14; possibly TRBD1 for D (5 bases). Germline lookup yields CDR1 SGHDN and CDR2 FVKESK. The CDR3 totals 15 residues. The V and J ends lost 4 bases and 6 bases respectively, with 18 bases between them.

The genes are TRBV12-5 and TRBJ1-6; D uncertain. Germline CDR1 is LGHNT and CDR2 is FRNRAP. The CDR3 extends over 10 amino acids. V was shortened by 7 bases and J by 7 bases, with 2 bases between the two germline ends. CDR3 nucleotide sequence: TGTGCTAGTGCCAATTCACCCCTCCACTTT. This encodes CASANSPLHF.

This chain uses TRBV13 with TRBJ1-1; possible D gene TRBD1, 6 bases. The CDR3 consists of 13 residues. Germline assignment: CDR1 PRHDT and CDR2 FYEKMQ (reference sequence). The V gene lost 5 bases and the J gene lost 11 bases, with 18 bases spanning the gap. The CDR3 nucleotides are TGTGCCAGCAGCGGGACACCGGGCGATTCGGCTTTCTTT. Translated, it gives CASSGTPGDSAFF. The full variable domain, completed using reference TRBV13 and TRBJ1-1, is AAGVIQSPRHLIKEKRETATLKCYPIPRHDTVYWYQQGPGQDPQFLISFYEKMQSDKGSIPDRFSAQQFSDYHSELNMSSLELGDSALYFCASSGTPGDSAFFGQGTRLTVV.

The chain is built from TRBV20-1 and TRBJ2-1; TRBD1 aligns across 7 bases. In germline, CDR1 is DFQATT, CDR2 SNEGSKA (reference sequence). The CDR3 is made up of 14 amino acids. Losses at the gene ends were 0 bases for V and 7 bases for J; bases not matched to a gene: 6. Here the CDR3 DNA reads TGCAGTGCTAGAGATGGGGGACAGCCGAATGAGCAGTTCTTC. Amino acids: CSARDGGQPNEQFF.

The rearrangement uses TRBV6-5 and TRBJ1-6; unclear D gene. The V and J ends lost 6 bases and 5 bases respectively, with 17 bases between them. This CDR3 comprises 16 residues. CDR1 is MNHEY, CDR2 SVGAGI, per germline. The CDR3 nucleotides are TGTGCCAGCAGGCCCAAGATGGGCTTCCATAATTCACCCCTCCACTTT. Protein: CASRPKMGFHNSPLHF.

The chain combines TRBV9 with TRBJ1-2; 7 bases agree with TRBD1. J gave up 3 bases and V 5 bases, and 10 bases lay outside the gene matches. The germline V gene has CDR1 SGDLS and CDR2 YYNGEE. CDR3 size: 15 residues. CDR3 sequence (DNA): TGTGCCAGCAGTGTCCACACAGGGGTAGACTATGGCTACACCTTC. Amino acids: CASSVHTGVDYGYTF.

About this clonotype itself: A read error may produce the germline difference seen at one junction end. The chain joins TRBV13 to TRBJ2-7, with 9 bases aligning to TRBD1. The CDR3 is 14 residues long. Germline V gene sequence: CDR1 PRHDT, CDR2 FYEKMQ (reference sequence). In DNA form, the CDR3 reads TGTGCCGGCAGCGCCCGGGACAGGGACTACGAGCAGTACTTC. This gives the protein CAGSARDRDYEQYF.

The chain uses TRBV7-2 and TRBJ2-4, with D tentatively TRBD1 (5 bases). Trimming left V 5 bases short and J 0 bases short, with 14 bases between. The CDR3 runs 16 residues. Germline loops: CDR1 SGHTA, CDR2 FQGNSA. The CDR3 bases are TGTGCCAGCAGCAAAGGGGTCCGAGGAGCCAAAAACATTCAGTACTTC. Its translation is CASSKGVRGAKNIQYF.

The chain has TRBV7-3 and TRBJ2-4, with D maybe TRBD1 (6 bases). The J call may be incorrect, as the DNA end agrees better with TRBJ2-7. From germline, CDR1 is SGHTA and CDR2 FQGTGA. This CDR3 comprises 13 residues. The DNA for the CDR3 is TGTGCCAGCAGCTTAACGCAGGGGCTCGAGCAGTACTTC. Translated: CASSLTQGLEQYF.

This clonotype has more than one count but fewer than ten. The rearrangement links TRBV20-1 to TRBJ1-2, with D unresolved. This CDR3 is 16 amino acids long. Germline CDR1 DFQATT, CDR2 SNEGSKA (reference sequence). The V end was cut by 3 bases, the J end by 2 bases, with 19 bases between. This CDR3 reads CSARETLHHINYGYTF. Written as DNA, the CDR3 is TGCAGTGCTAGGGAGACCCTACATCATATCAACTATGGCTACACCTTC.

This rearrangement joins TRBV27 to TRBJ2-2; 8 bases match TRBD1. The junction had 14 bases not matched to a gene; V was cut back by 6 bases and J by 5 bases. Looked up from germline, CDR1 is MNHEY and CDR2 is SMNVEV (reference sequence). The CDR3 extends over 17 amino acids. CDR3 sequence: CASSHLKWTGRTGELFF. Written as DNA, the CDR3 is TGTGCCAGCAGCCACCTAAAATGGACAGGGCGAACCGGGGAGCTGTTTTTT.

V usage is TRBV7-2 and J usage is TRBJ2-1; no reliable D call. The CDR3 sequence is 13 residues long. V was cut by 0 bases and J by 8 bases, with 8 bases left in between. Per germline, CDR1 SGHTA and CDR2 FQGNSA. Here the CDR3 DNA reads TGTGCCAGCAGCTTAGCTTCGCCCCATGAGCAGTTCTTC. Its translation: CASSLASPHEQFF.

This clonotype has more than one count but fewer than ten. The genes are TRBV28 and TRBJ1-2; TRBD1 might be the D (5 bases). Germline CDR1 MDHEN, CDR2 SYDVKM. This CDR3 comprises 15 residues. Trimming shortened V by 4 bases and J by 4 bases, and 16 bases separated the two germline ends. CDR3 protein: CASSSVGDRLYGYTF. Written as DNA, the CDR3 is TGTGCCAGCAGTTCCGTGGGGGACCGACTCTATGGCTACACCTTC.

This clonotype has a handful of counts. This chain uses TRBV10-3 with TRBJ2-3; 8 bases agree with TRBD2. Germline values: CDR1 ENHRY, CDR2 SYGVKD. The CDR3 contains 14 residues. The ends lost 6 bases at V and 7 bases at J; junction bases unmatched: 9. CDR3 sequence (DNA): TGTGCCATCAGCGAACCGGGACTAGGGTATACGCAGTATTTT. Translation gives CAISEPGLGYTQYF.

The chain combines TRBV20-1 with TRBJ2-7; no firm D call. V dropped 4 bases and J dropped 5 bases, with 12 bases sitting between them. CDR3 length: 12 amino acids. The germline CDR1 and CDR2 sequences are DFQATT and SNEGSKA (reference sequence). As DNA, the CDR3 is TGCAGTGCTACGACTGACCCCCACGAGCAGTACTTC. Residues: CSATTDPHEQYF.

This clonotype was detected a few times. It may be a read error: a sequence one base away is much more abundant. V gene TRBV12-3 or TRBV12-4 combines with J gene TRBJ2-7, with D perhaps matching TRBD1 (6 bases). CDR3 size: 13 residues. V lost 6 bases, J lost 3 bases, and 12 bases lay in between. The CDR3 protein is CASRPGTNYEQYF. The CDR3 DNA follows: TGTGCCAGCAGGCCCGGGACAAACTACGAGCAGTACTTC.

About this clonotype itself: Germline is not matched at one junction end, which may reflect a read error. This chain connects TRBV5-1 to TRBJ1-5; D not resolved. This CDR3 contains 15 residues. Germline V gene sequence: CDR1 SGHRS, CDR2 YFSETQ. The chain's CDR3 is CASGLGTHSNQPQHF. The DNA for the CDR3 is TGCGCCAGCGGCTTGGGCACTCATAGCAATCAGCCCCAGCATTTT.

The V gene is TRBV14, the J gene TRBJ2-7; D gene ambiguous. Trimming left V 0 bases short and J 6 bases short, with 9 bases between. Per the germline V gene, CDR1 is SGHDN and CDR2 is FVKESK. This CDR3 comprises 13 residues. This CDR3 is CASSQDPSREQYF. The CDR3 nucleotides read TGTGCCAGCAGCCAAGATCCATCCCGCGAGCAGTACTTC.

This clonotype appeared many times. The chain is built from TRBV7-2 and TRBJ2-7, with unresolved D. V shed 2 bases and J shed 4 bases, with 6 bases lying between them. CDR3 length: 12 amino acids. Germline values: CDR1 SGHTA, CDR2 FQGNSA. The CDR3 protein is CASSLILYEQYF. The CDR3 DNA sequence: TGTGCCAGCAGCTTAATCCTTTACGAGCAGTACTTC.

The rearrangement joins TRBV6-2 or TRBV6-3 to TRBJ2-7, with 12 bases that match TRBD1. The CDR3 has 13 amino acids. The germline V gene encodes CDR1 MNHEY and CDR2 SVGEGT. The ends lost 10 bases at V and 3 bases at J; junction bases unmatched: 4. The CDR3 loop reads CATGDRGLYEQYF. In nucleotides, the CDR3 is TGTGCCACAGGGGACAGGGGGCTCTACGAGCAGTACTTC.

The gene calls are TRBV7-2 and TRBJ1-1; unclear D gene. Trimming took off 5 bases at V and 1 base at J, with 14 bases between the two ends. The CDR3 has 15 amino acids. Per the germline V gene, CDR1 is SGHTA and CDR2 is FQGNSA. The CDR3 DNA sequence: TGTGCCAGCAGCCTATTACATAGTACGAACACTGAAGCTTTCTTT. Encoded protein: CASSLLHSTNTEAFF.